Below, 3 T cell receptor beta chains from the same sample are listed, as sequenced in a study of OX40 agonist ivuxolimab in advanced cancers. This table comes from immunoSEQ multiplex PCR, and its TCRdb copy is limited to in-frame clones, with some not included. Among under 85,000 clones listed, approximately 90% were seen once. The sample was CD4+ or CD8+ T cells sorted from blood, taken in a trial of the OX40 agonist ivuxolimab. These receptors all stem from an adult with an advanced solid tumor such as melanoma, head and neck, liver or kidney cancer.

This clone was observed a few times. In DNA, the CDR3 is TGTGCCAGCAGCATTGACAGGGGGTCCGACGAGCAGTACTTC. As protein: CASSIDRGSDEQYF. The rearrangement joins TRBV7-3 to TRBJ2-7, with 9 bases aligning to TRBD1. V lost 5 bases, J lost 5 bases, and 7 bases stayed unmatched. This CDR3 has 14 residues. Germline V gene data show CDR1 as SGHTA and CDR2 as FQGTGA.

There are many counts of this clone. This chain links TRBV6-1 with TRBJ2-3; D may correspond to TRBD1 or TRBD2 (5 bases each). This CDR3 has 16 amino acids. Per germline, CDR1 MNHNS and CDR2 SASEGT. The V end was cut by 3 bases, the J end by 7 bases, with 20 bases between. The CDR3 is CASSDRGAASSNTQYF. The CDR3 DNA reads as TGTGCCAGCAGTGACCGAGGGGCCGCTAGTTCGAATACGCAGTATTTT.

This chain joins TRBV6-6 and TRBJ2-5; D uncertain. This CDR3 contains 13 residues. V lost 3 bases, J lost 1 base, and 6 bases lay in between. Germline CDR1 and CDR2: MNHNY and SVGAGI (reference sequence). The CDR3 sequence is CASSYVSQETQYF. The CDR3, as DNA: TGTGCCAGCAGTTATGTTAGCCAAGAGACCCAGTACTTC.